The clone carrying this T cell receptor (beta chain) was picked up a small number of times. Single viable CD3+CD4+CD8-CD45RO+ cells were sorted as the memory CD4+ T cells. The ends were cut back, 4 bases at V and 2 bases at J, with 8 bases in the middle. The CDR3 extends over 13 amino acids. Germline V gene data show CDR1 as KGHSH and CDR2 as LQKENI. The source of the sample is a study of memory CD4+ T cells and cytomegalovirus serostatus. Libraries were prepared by immunoSEQ multiplex PCR; TCRdb keeps only in-frame clonotypes and omits some of them. The sample carries under 80,000 clones, around 78% recorded once.

This TCR derives from an adult in good health and CMV-seropositive. Sequences were obtained from memory CD4+ T cells from blood. The chain is built from TRBV18 and TRBJ1-1; D not certain. The CDR3 reads CASSQEFNTEAFF. DNA for the CDR3: TGTGCCAGCTCACAGGAGTTCAACACTGAAGCTTTCTTT.